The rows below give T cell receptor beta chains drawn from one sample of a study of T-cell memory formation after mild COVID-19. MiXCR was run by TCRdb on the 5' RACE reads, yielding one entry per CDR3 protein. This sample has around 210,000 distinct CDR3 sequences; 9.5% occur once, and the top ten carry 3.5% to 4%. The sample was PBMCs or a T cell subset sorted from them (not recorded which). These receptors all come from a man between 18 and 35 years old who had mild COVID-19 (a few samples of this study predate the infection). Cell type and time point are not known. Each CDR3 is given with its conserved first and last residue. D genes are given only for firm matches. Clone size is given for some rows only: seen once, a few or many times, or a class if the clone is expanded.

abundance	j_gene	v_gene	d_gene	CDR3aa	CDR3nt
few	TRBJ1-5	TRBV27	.	CASATYLTGNGDQPQHF	TGTGCCAGCGCAACCTATCTAACAGGGAACGGCGATCAGCCCCAGCATTTT
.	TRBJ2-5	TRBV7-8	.	CASSYIETQYF	TGTGCCAGCAGCTATATAGAGACCCAGTACTTC
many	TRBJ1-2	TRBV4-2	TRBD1	CASSQDPGQQPYGYTF	TGTGCCAGCAGCCAAGATCCGGGACAGCAGCCCTATGGCTACACCTTC
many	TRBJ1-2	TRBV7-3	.	CASSPGDNYGYTF	TGTGCCAGCAGCCCGGGGGACAACTATGGCTACACCTTC
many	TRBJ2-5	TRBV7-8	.	CASSSPGETQYF	TGTGCCAGCAGCTCGCCCGGGGAGACCCAGTACTTC
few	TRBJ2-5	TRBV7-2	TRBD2	CASSLVSRGGGETQYF	TGTGCCAGCAGCTTAGTTTCGCGGGGGGGCGGTGAGACCCAGTACTTC
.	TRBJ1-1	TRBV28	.	CASKDPNTEAFF	TGTGCCAGCAAGGACCCTAACACTGAAGCTTTCTTT
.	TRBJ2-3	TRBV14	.	CASSHVRQGTDTQYF	TGTGCCAGCAGCCACGTCCGACAGGGCACAGATACGCAGTATTTT
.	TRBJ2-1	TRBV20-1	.	CSARTAYNEQFF	TGCAGTGCACGGACAGCTTACAATGAGCAGTTCTTC
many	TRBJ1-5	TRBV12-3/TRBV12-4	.	CASSTSRINQPQHF	TGTGCCAGCAGCACGTCACGGATCAATCAGCCCCAGCATTTT
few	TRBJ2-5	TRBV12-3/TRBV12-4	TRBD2	CASRQSLAAPQETQYF	TGTGCCAGCAGACAATCGCTAGCGGCCCCGCAAGAGACCCAGTACTTC
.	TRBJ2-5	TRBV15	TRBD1	CATSRHKQGAGETQYF	TGTGCCACCAGCAGGCATAAACAGGGGGCCGGGGAGACCCAGTACTTC
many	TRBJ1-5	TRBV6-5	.	CASSLRGRQPQHF	TGTGCCAGCAGTCTGAGGGGTCGCCAGCCCCAGCATTTT
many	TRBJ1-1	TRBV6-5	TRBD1	CASRGQGASTEAFF	TGTGCCAGCAGGGGACAGGGGGCCAGCACTGAAGCTTTCTTT
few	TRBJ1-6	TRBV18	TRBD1	CASSTSPGQGKNNSPLHF	TGTGCCAGCTCAACAAGTCCGGGACAGGGGAAAAACAATTCACCCCTCCACTTT
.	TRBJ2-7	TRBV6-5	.	CASSYSSGAPREQYF	TGTGCCAGCAGTTATTCATCAGGGGCCCCCCGCGAGCAGTACTTC
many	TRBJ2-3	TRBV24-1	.	CATSDLSGGTDTQYF	TGTGCCACCAGTGACCTGAGCGGCGGCACAGATACGCAGTATTTT
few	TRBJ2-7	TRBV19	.	CASSSPKGRTYEQYF	TGTGCCAGTAGTTCCCCCAAGGGACGGACCTACGAGCAGTACTTC
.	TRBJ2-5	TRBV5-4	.	CASSRDPQETQYF	TGTGCCAGCAGCAGGGATCCACAAGAGACCCAGTACTTC
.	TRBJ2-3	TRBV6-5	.	CASMLWGGTDTQYF	TGTGCCAGCATGTTGTGGGGGGGCACAGATACGCAGTATTTT
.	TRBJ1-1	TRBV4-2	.	CASSQTPKAAYEAFF	TGTGCCAGCAGCCAAACTCCTAAGGCTGCCTATGAAGCTTTCTTT
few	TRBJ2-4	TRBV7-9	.	CASSLGGTGAKNIQYF	TGTGCCAGCAGCTTAGGTGGTACCGGGGCCAAAAACATTCAGTACTTC
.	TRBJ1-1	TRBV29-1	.	CSVGKEGAGTEAFF	TGCAGCGTGGGGAAGGAGGGCGCCGGGACTGAAGCTTTCTTT
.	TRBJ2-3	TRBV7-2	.	CASNPGSTDTQYF	TGTGCCAGCAACCCAGGGAGCACAGATACGCAGTATTTT
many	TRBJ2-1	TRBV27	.	CASTQAWGTTGNEQFF	TGTGCCAGCACCCAAGCGTGGGGGACTACAGGGAATGAGCAGTTCTTC
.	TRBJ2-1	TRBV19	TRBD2	CASSIQAGDPYNEQFF	TGTGCCAGTAGTATACAAGCGGGGGACCCCTACAATGAGCAGTTCTTC
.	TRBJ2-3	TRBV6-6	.	CASSSPPSTDTQYF	TGTGCCAGCAGTTCCCCCCCTAGCACAGATACGCAGTATTTT
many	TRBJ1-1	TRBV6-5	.	CASSYSMDLNTEAFF	TGTGCCAGCAGTTACTCGATGGACCTGAACACTGAAGCTTTCTTT
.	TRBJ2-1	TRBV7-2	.	CASSSFGSNEQFF	TGTGCCAGCAGCTCCTTTGGTAGCAATGAGCAGTTCTTC
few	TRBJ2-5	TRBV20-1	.	CSAKFGGSYQETQYF	TGCAGTGCTAAGTTCGGCGGATCGTACCAAGAGACCCAGTACTTC
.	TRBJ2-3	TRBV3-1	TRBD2	CASSHGSGAEKYTQYF	TGTGCCAGCAGCCACGGAAGCGGGGCGGAAAAATATACGCAGTATTTT
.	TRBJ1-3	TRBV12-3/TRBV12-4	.	CASSLGSTSGNTIYF	TGTGCCAGCAGTTTAGGTAGCACCTCTGGAAACACCATATATTTT
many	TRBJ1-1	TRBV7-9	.	CASSLFPAPTDEAFF	TGTGCCAGCAGCTTATTCCCGGCCCCAACCGATGAAGCTTTCTTT
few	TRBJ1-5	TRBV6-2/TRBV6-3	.	CASMLVGTDNQPQHF	TGTGCCAGCATGTTAGTCGGGACGGATAATCAGCCCCAGCATTTT
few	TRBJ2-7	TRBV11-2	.	CASTSLGWASSYEQYF	TGTGCCAGCACCTCACTCGGGTGGGCCTCCTCCTACGAGCAGTACTTC
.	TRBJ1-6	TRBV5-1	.	CASSSVGISSYNSPLHF	TGCGCCAGCAGCTCGGTAGGGATAAGCTCCTATAATTCACCCCTCCACTTT
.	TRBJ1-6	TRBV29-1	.	CSVRQSTYNSPLHF	TGCAGCGTCCGGCAGTCCACCTATAATTCACCCCTCCACTTT
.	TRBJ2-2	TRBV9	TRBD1	CASSETGQINTGELFF	TGTGCCAGCAGCGAGACGGGACAGATTAACACCGGGGAGCTGTTTTTT
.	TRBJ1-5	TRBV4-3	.	CASSQAPRNQPQHF	TGCGCCAGCAGCCAGGCTCCGAGGAATCAGCCCCAGCATTTT
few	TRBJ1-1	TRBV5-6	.	CASSFNRDGTEAFF	TGTGCCAGCAGCTTTAACCGGGACGGAACTGAAGCTTTCTTT
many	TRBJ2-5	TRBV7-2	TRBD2	CASSLGGASGAPRETQYF	TGTGCCAGCAGCTTAGGCGGTGCTAGCGGGGCCCCTCGGGAGACCCAGTACTTC
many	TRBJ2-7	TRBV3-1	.	CASSQASVEQYF	TGTGCCAGCAGCCAGGCGAGCGTCGAGCAGTACTTC
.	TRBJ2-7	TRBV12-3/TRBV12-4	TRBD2	CASSLTGAGGEQYF	TGTGCCAGCAGTTTAACGGGGGCGGGAGGCGAGCAGTACTTC
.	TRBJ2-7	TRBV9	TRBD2	CASSVEGGFTYEQYF	TGTGCCAGCAGCGTAGAGGGAGGGTTTACCTACGAGCAGTACTTC
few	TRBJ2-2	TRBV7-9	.	CASSLRQATNTGELFF	TGTGCCAGCAGCTTACGGCAGGCGACTAACACCGGGGAGCTGTTTTTT
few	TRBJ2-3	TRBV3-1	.	CASSQDPVRRDGAHTQYF	TGTGCCAGCAGCCAAGATCCAGTCCGGCGGGACGGGGCGCATACGCAGTATTTT
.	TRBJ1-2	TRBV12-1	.	CASSSDGYYGYTF	TGTGCCAGCAGCTCGGACGGCTACTATGGCTACACCTTC
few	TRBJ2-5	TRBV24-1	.	CATSDLRGIQETQYF	TGTGCCACCAGTGATTTGCGCGGTATACAAGAGACCCAGTACTTC
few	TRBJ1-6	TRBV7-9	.	CASSSTDRGQGGPLHF	TGTGCCAGCAGCTCGACCGACCGGGGTCAGGGCGGACCCCTCCACTTT
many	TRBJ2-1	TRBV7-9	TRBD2	CASSQLADLYNEQFF	TGTGCCAGCAGCCAACTAGCGGATCTATACAATGAGCAGTTCTTC
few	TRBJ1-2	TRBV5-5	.	CASSFYGPGYTF	TGTGCCAGCAGCTTTTACGGGCCTGGCTACACCTTC
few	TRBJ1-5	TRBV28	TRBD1	CASSWADRSNQPQHF	TGTGCCAGCAGTTGGGCGGACAGGAGCAATCAGCCCCAGCATTTT
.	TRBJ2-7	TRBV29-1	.	CSVVSQGSTSYEQYF	TGCAGCGTTGTAAGCCAGGGGAGTACATCCTACGAGCAGTACTTC